A selection of T cell receptor beta chains follows, all from one sample in a study of tumor-infiltrating lymphocytes in localized non-small cell lung cancer. Assay used: immunoSEQ multiplex PCR; TCRdb lists only in-frame clones, some missing. The repertoire holds about 12,000 clones, with approximately 83% as singletons. The sequencing input was uninvolved lung tissue not adjacent to the tumor. The receptors shown here come from a human donor with non-small cell lung cancer. Both conserved end residues are part of each CDR3. D genes are given only for firm matches. The size of a clone is reported for some rows only, either as once, few or many, or as a class for expanded clones.

j_gene | abundance | v_gene | d_gene | CDR3nt | CDR3aa
TRBJ1-1 | NA | TRBV6-4 | NA | TGTGCCTGTTTGAACACTGAAGCTTTCTTT | CACLNTEAFF
TRBJ1-5 | NA | TRBV5-1 | NA | TGCGCCAGCAGCTTGGTGGGGGACAGCAATCAGCCCCAGCATTTT | CASSLVGDSNQPQHF
TRBJ1-2 | few | TRBV9 | NA | TGTGCCAGCAGCGGGCATCCCGGCGCTGGCTACACCTTC | CASSGHPGAGYTF
TRBJ1-4 | NA | TRBV28 | NA | TGTGCCACGGCCGCCTTTTCAAATGAAAAACTGTTTTTT | CATAAFSNEKLFF
TRBJ2-3 | NA | TRBV7-9 | TRBD2 | TGTGCCAGCAGCTCAGAGGTAGCGGGAGTTCACGGGGATACGCAGTATTTT | CASSSEVAGVHGDTQYF
TRBJ1-1 | NA | TRBV15 | NA | TGTGCCACCAGCAGAGGAGGGATTTTTGGACGGGTGAACACTGAAGCTTTCTTT | CATSRGGIFGRVNTEAFF
TRBJ1-1 | NA | TRBV9 | NA | TGTGCCAGCAGCGTAGCTGAGGGGAACACTGAAGCTTTCTTT | CASSVAEGNTEAFF
TRBJ2-7 | NA | TRBV11-2 | TRBD2 | TGTGCCAGCAGCTTAGACCCACCTAGCGGGGGCTACGAGCAGTACTTC | CASSLDPPSGGYEQYF
TRBJ2-7 | NA | TRBV11-2 | NA | TGTGCCAGCAGCCCCGGCGGGGCCTACGAGCAGTACTTC | CASSPGGAYEQYF
TRBJ1-5 | few | TRBV2 | NA | TGTGCCAGCTCTCGAGGGGAGGGCAATCAGCCCCAGCATTTT | CASSRGEGNQPQHF
TRBJ2-3 | NA | TRBV5-1 | TRBD2 | TGCGCCAGCAGGAGCGGGACCTACACAATTGAGCAGTATTTT | CASRSGTYTIEQYF
TRBJ2-7 | NA | TRBV5-6 | NA | TGTGCCAGCATGGGGCGGGGATCCTACGAGCAGTACTTC | CASMGRGSYEQYF
TRBJ2-2 | few | TRBV7-9 | NA | TGTGCCATCGGGGGGAACACCGGGGAGCTGTTTTTT | CAIGGNTGELFF
TRBJ2-5 | NA | TRBV27 | NA | TGTGCCAGCAGCGCTACTAGTTTAGAGACCCAGTACTTC | CASSATSLETQYF
TRBJ1-4 | NA | TRBV5-6 | NA | TGTGCCAGCAGCCAGGGGTCGGGAGAAAAACTGTTTTTT | CASSQGSGEKLFF
TRBJ2-7 | once | TRBV2 | NA | TGTGCCAGCAGTGGGCCCCGGGGAAGAGGCTACGAGCAGTACTTC | CASSGPRGRGYEQYF
TRBJ2-4 | NA | TRBV5-4 | NA | TGTGCCAGCAGTTATCTAGGGGGGGAAAACATTCAGTACTTC | CASSYLGGENIQYF
TRBJ2-2 | NA | TRBV7-2 | TRBD2 | TGTGCCAGCAGCTTAGAGGGGACTAGGATGACCGGGGAGCTGTTTTTT | CASSLEGTRMTGELFF
TRBJ1-2 | NA | TRBV19 | NA | TGTGCCAGTAGTATTGATGGCCCAGCTAACTATGGCTACACCTTC | CASSIDGPANYGYTF
TRBJ2-3 | NA | TRBV30 | NA | TGTGCCTGGAGTGTACGTGGTGCGGGCCCAGATACGCAGTATTTT | CAWSVRGAGPDTQYF
TRBJ1-4 | NA | TRBV5-1 | NA | TGCGCCAGCAGCTTGTCTCCTAGGGAGGGTGAAAAACTGTTTTTT | CASSLSPREGEKLFF
TRBJ1-1 | NA | TRBV5-1 | NA | TGCGCCAGCAGCTTGGACGTGGTGAGCCTTGAAGCTTTCTTT | CASSLDVVSLEAFF
TRBJ2-3 | NA | TRBV5-4 | TRBD2 | TGTGCCAGCAGCTTGGGACTAGCGGGAGGAGATACGCAGTATTTT | CASSLGLAGGDTQYF
TRBJ1-4 | NA | TRBV4-2 | NA | TGTGCCAGCAGCCAAGATGGGGCAGCAGCTAATGAAAAACTGTTTTTT | CASSQDGAAANEKLFF
TRBJ2-1 | NA | TRBV29-1 | NA | TGCAGCGCCACCTTAGCGTCAAACAATGAGCAGTTCTTC | CSATLASNNEQFF
TRBJ2-1 | NA | TRBV10-3 | TRBD2 | TGTGCCATTGCCCCAGGGTTTACGGGGGGGGGCGGTCGGAATGAGCAGTTCTTC | CAIAPGFTGGGGRNEQFF
TRBJ1-1 | NA | TRBV7-9 | NA | TGTGCCAGCAGCTTAGACAGGTTTGAAGCTTTCTTT | CASSLDRFEAFF
TRBJ1-3 | once | TRBV5-6 | NA | TGTGCCAGCAGCTTAGGGGACTCTGGAAACACCATATATTTT | CASSLGDSGNTIYF
TRBJ2-2 | NA | TRBV18 | NA | TGTGCCAGCTCACCTGAGCAAAAGCTGTTTTTT | CASSPEQKLFF
TRBJ2-7 | once | TRBV10-2 | TRBD2 | TGCGCCAGCAGTGCCGGGACTAGCGGGAGAAGGGGATACGAGCAGTACTTC | CASSAGTSGRRGYEQYF
TRBJ1-1 | NA | TRBV27 | TRBD1 | TGTGCCAGCAGTTACAGGGACAGGCCTGCTTTCTTT | CASSYRDRPAFF
TRBJ1-5 | NA | TRBV7-9 | NA | TGTGCCAGCAGCTCCGAGAGCAATCAGCCCCAGCATTTT | CASSSESNQPQHF
TRBJ1-5 | NA | TRBV29-1 | TRBD1 | TGCAGCGCCGGACAGGGTAATCAGCCCCAGCATTTT | CSAGQGNQPQHF
TRBJ2-3 | NA | TRBV28 | TRBD1 | TGTGCCAGCAGTGGCACCGGGACAGGGGGCAGCACAGATACGCAGTATTTT | CASSGTGTGGSTDTQYF
TRBJ2-1 | few | TRBV2 | TRBD1 | TGTGCCAGCAGTGGGACAGGGCCTCCGTTGGTCAATGAGCAGTTCTTC | CASSGTGPPLVNEQFF
TRBJ2-7 | few | TRBV5-4 | TRBD1 | TGTGCCAGCAGCCGGGGCGGCACGACAGGGTCCTACGAGCAGTACTTC | CASSRGGTTGSYEQYF
TRBJ2-3 | NA | TRBV5-1 | NA | TGCGCCAGCAGCTTGGAGGGGGATACGCAGTATTTT | CASSLEGDTQYF